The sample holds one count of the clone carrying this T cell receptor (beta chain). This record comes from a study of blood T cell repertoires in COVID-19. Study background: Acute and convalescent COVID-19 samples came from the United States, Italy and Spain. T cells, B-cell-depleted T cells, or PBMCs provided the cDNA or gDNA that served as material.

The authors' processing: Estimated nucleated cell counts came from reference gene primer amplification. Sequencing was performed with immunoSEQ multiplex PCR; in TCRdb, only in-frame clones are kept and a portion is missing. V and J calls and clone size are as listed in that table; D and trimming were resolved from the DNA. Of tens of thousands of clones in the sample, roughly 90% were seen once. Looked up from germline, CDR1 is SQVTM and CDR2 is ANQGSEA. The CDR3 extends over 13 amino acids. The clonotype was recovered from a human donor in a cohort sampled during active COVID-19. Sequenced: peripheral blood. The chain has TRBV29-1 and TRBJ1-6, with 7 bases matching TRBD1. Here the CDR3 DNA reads TGCAGGTCCTCCGGGACAGTCGAGTCACCCCTCCACTTT. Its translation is CRSSGTVESPLHF.